The 28 T cell receptor beta chains listed next were all sequenced from one sample in a study of identical twins. Each CDR3 protein gets one entry after TCRdb re-called the 5' RACE reads with MiXCR. The sample lists hundreds of thousands of distinct CDR3 sequences, approximately 7% occurring once. The same specimen was also included in a second study, on yellow fever vaccine responses in identical twins.

The specimen sequenced was memory (CD45RO+) T cells sorted from blood. These receptors originate from a woman aged 18-29 years in good health.

The chain has TRBV5-5 and TRBJ1-6; D remains unclear. V was shortened by 1 base and J by 7 bases, with 9 bases between the two germline ends. The CDR3 runs to 14 residues. The germline gives CDR1 SGHKS, CDR2 YYEKEE (reference sequence). The CDR3 DNA is TGTGCCAGCAGCTTGACAGCTCTAAATTCACCCCTCCACTTT. This gives the protein CASSLTALNSPLHF.

The chain links TRBV20-1 to TRBJ2-6, with a weak D call TRBD2 (6 bases). CDR1 is DFQATT, CDR2 SNEGSKA, per germline (reference sequence). Trimming took 3 bases from V and 0 from J, leaving 21 bases between them. The CDR3 is made up of 19 amino acids. CDR3 sequence: CSASGGTGTPGSGANVLTF. As DNA, the CDR3 is TGCAGTGCTAGTGGGGGAACCGGGACTCCCGGCTCTGGGGCCAACGTCCTGACTTTC.

V gene TRBV28 combines with J gene TRBJ2-3; perhaps D is TRBD1 or TRBD2 (5 bases each). In germline, CDR1 is MDHEN, CDR2 SYDVKM. The CDR3 is 15 amino acids. V dropped 8 bases and J dropped 2 bases, with 17 bases sitting between them. The CDR3, as DNA: TGTGCCAGCCATGCCGAGGGGCGAAACACAGATACGCAGTATTTT. It is translated as CASHAEGRNTDTQYF.

This clonotype came up a few times. V and J are TRBV27 and TRBJ2-2, with D maybe TRBD1 (5 bases). The CDR3 runs to 14 residues. V was shortened by 5 bases and J by 2 bases, with 9 bases between the two germline ends. Germline V gene data show CDR1 as MNHEY and CDR2 as SMNVEV (reference sequence). CDR3 nucleotides: TGTGCCAGCAGTAATCAGGGAAACACCGGGGAGCTGTTTTTT. Residues: CASSNQGNTGELFF.

This clonotype came up a few times. The CDR3 DNA follows: TGTGCCAGCAGTTATGGGGGTCTTGGGTACAATGAGCAGTTCTTC. This gives the protein CASSYGGLGYNEQFF. The gene calls are TRBV6-5 and TRBJ2-1; perhaps D is TRBD1 or TRBD2 (5 bases each). V lost 3 bases, J lost 4 bases, and 13 bases lay in between. CDR1 and CDR2 (germline): MNHEY, SVGAGI. The CDR3 is made up of 15 amino acids.

Only a few counts were recorded for this clonotype. The rearrangement links TRBV12-3 or TRBV12-4 to TRBJ1-4; a possible D gene is TRBD1 (6 bases). V gave up 2 bases and J gave up 8 bases, with 15 bases separating them. This CDR3 has 15 residues. As DNA, the CDR3 is TGTGCCAGCAGTTTAACGTGGGGGGCGTCAGAAAAACTGTTTTTT. Protein: CASSLTWGASEKLFF.

The rearrangement joins TRBV5-1 to TRBJ2-1, with TRBD2 matching over 14 bases. This CDR3 has 15 amino acids. Germline V gene sequence: CDR1 SGHRS, CDR2 YFSETQ. V lost 4 bases and J lost 6; bases outside the gene matches: 3. The CDR3 loop reads CASSTGLAGANEQFF. The CDR3 region has the DNA TGCGCCAGCAGCACGGGACTAGCGGGAGCCAATGAGCAGTTCTTC.

This chain connects TRBV6-2 or TRBV6-3 to TRBJ2-1; D is unclear. Germline-derived CDR1 and CDR2 are MNHEY and SVGEGT. V dropped 7 bases and J dropped 7 bases, with 17 bases sitting between them. The CDR3 covers 14 residues. The CDR3 protein is CASISSPLVNEQFF. CDR3 nucleotide sequence: TGTGCCAGCATATCCTCCCCCTTGGTGAATGAGCAGTTCTTC.

The chain joins TRBV20-1 to TRBJ2-7, with TRBD2 matching 9 bases. V lost 4 bases, J lost 4 bases, and 5 bases stayed unmatched. Germline CDR1 is DFQATT and CDR2 is SNEGSKA (reference sequence). This CDR3 has 13 residues. The chain's CDR3 is CSAIAGGEYEQYF. In nucleotides, the CDR3 is TGCAGTGCTATTGCGGGAGGGGAATACGAGCAGTACTTC.

This clonotype was found many times. V gene TRBV10-3 combines with J gene TRBJ1-5, with 8 bases that match TRBD1. The CDR3 spans 16 residues. Germline-derived CDR1 and CDR2 are ENHRY and SYGVKD. Losses at the gene ends were 0 bases for V and 4 bases for J; bases not matched to a gene: 5. The CDR3 protein is CAISESAGQVNQPQHF. CDR3 bases: TGTGCCATCAGTGAGTCAGCGGGACAGGTGAATCAGCCCCAGCATTTT.

This clonotype was seen repeatedly, ten times or more. The rearrangement joins TRBV25-1 to TRBJ1-1; a possible D gene is TRBD1 (6 bases). Trimming cost V 0 bases and J 10 bases, with 12 bases left between them. There are 13 residues in the CDR3. Germline V gene lookup returns CDR1 MGHDK and CDR2 SYGVNS. CDR3 DNA: TGTGCCAGCAGTGAATATAACGGCAGGGGAGCTTTCTTT. Its translation is CASSEYNGRGAFF.

This clonotype was recorded many times. The chain links TRBV12-3 or TRBV12-4 to TRBJ1-6; 7 bases fit TRBD1. Trimming at V came to 4 bases and at J to 7 bases, leaving 1 base not matched to a gene. This CDR3 is built from 13 residues. The CDR3 sequence: CASSSGGNSPLHF. The CDR3 DNA reads as TGTGCCAGCAGTTCAGGGGGGAATTCACCCCTCCACTTT.

This clonotype was detected ten times or more. The V and J genes are TRBV3-1 and TRBJ2-1; 9 bases match TRBD2. CDR1 is LGHDT, CDR2 YNNKEL, per germline (reference sequence). This CDR3 comprises 16 residues. V trimming: 2 bases; J trimming: 1 base; junction bases outside the gene matches: 3. The CDR3 DNA is TGTGCCAGCAGCCAACTTAGCGGGAGTTCCTACAATGAGCAGTTCTTC. Its translation: CASSQLSGSSYNEQFF.

This clonotype was seen many times. This sequence joins TRBV10-3 and TRBJ1-2; D remains ambiguous. Trimming shortened V by 4 bases and J by 4 bases, and 7 bases separated the two germline ends. CDR1 and CDR2 from the germline V gene are ENHRY and SYGVKD. This CDR3 has 12 residues. The DNA for the CDR3 is TGTGCCATCAGTGGGCCCAGCTATGGCTACACCTTC. This sequence encodes CAISGPSYGYTF.

There are a few counts of this clonotype. The chain employs TRBV19 and TRBJ2-3; 9 nucleotides line up with TRBD1. Germline V lookup: CDR1 LNHDA, CDR2 SQIVND (reference sequence). The CDR3 runs 12 residues. With V trimmed by 9 bases and J by 6 bases, 4 bases remained unmatched. The DNA for the CDR3 is TGTGCCAGCACAGGGGGCTGGGATACGCAGTATTTT. It is translated as CASTGGWDTQYF.

This chain connects TRBV11-1 to TRBJ2-1; D remains unclear. The germline gives CDR1 SGHAT, CDR2 FQDESV (reference sequence). CDR3 length: 16 amino acids. V dropped 2 bases and J dropped 4 bases, with 15 bases sitting between them. The CDR3 nucleotides are TGTGCCAGCAGCTTAACACAGTATATGACTTACAATGAGCAGTTCTTC. Its protein is CASSLTQYMTYNEQFF. The full variable domain, with the rest looked up from reference TRBV11-1 and TRBJ2-1, is EAEVAQSPRYKITEKSQAVAFWCDPISGHATLYWYRQILGQGPELLVQFQDESVVDDSQLPKDRFSAERLKGVDSTLKIQPAELGDSAMYLCASSLTQYMTYNEQFFGPGTRLTVL.

This chain joins TRBV20-1 and TRBJ2-1; 10 nucleotides align to TRBD2. The trim removed 3 bases at V and 6 bases at J, leaving 8 bases unmatched. This CDR3 contains 15 residues. The germline CDR1 and CDR2 sequences are DFQATT and SNEGSKA (reference sequence). The CDR3 sequence is CSARDLAGVTNEQFF. CDR3 sequence (DNA): TGCAGTGCTAGGGATCTAGCGGGGGTAACCAATGAGCAGTTCTTC.

The chain couples TRBV6-1 to TRBJ2-2; TRBD2 matches at 7 bases. Germline assignment: CDR1 MNHNS and CDR2 SASEGT. The CDR3 runs to 15 residues. V trimming: 8 bases; J trimming: 1 base; junction bases outside the gene matches: 7. The CDR3 nucleotides are TGTGCCAGCTCACATGGGGAGGGGAACACCGGGGAGCTGTTTTTT. It specifies CASSHGEGNTGELFF.

This clonotype came up a few times. CDR3: CSARDRGAGGFNEQFF. DNA for the CDR3: TGCAGTGCTAGAGATCGAGGAGCGGGAGGGTTCAATGAGCAGTTCTTC. V usage is TRBV20-1 and J usage is TRBJ2-1; 10 nucleotides align to TRBD2. Germline lookup yields CDR1 DFQATT and CDR2 SNEGSKA (reference sequence). V trimming: 0 bases; J trimming: 6 bases; junction bases outside the gene matches: 8. The CDR3 runs to 16 residues.

This clonotype was recorded a few times. The V gene is TRBV20-1, the J gene TRBJ1-1; no firm D call. Per germline, CDR1 DFQATT and CDR2 SNEGSKA (reference sequence). The CDR3 runs to 13 residues. The V end lost 3 bases, the J end lost 1 base, and 9 bases lay between the germline ends. The CDR3 region has the DNA TGCAGTGCTAGTATTGACAAGAACACTGAAGCTTTCTTT. The encoded protein is CSASIDKNTEAFF.

This clonotype appeared many times. The gene calls are TRBV20-1 and TRBJ2-7; TRBD1 is a possible D gene (5 bases). Germline loops: CDR1 DFQATT, CDR2 SNEGSKA (reference sequence). This CDR3 has 15 residues. V dropped 4 bases and J dropped 0 bases, with 16 bases sitting between them. CDR3 DNA: TGCAGTGCTATAGGGGTCCTAACAACCTCCTACGAGCAGTACTTC. Its translation is CSAIGVLTTSYEQYF.

This clonotype was detected a few times. The V and J genes are TRBV7-6 and TRBJ1-4, with TRBD1 identical over 7 bases. With 5 bases clipped from V and 6 bases from J, the junction kept 12 bases outside the gene matches. The CDR3 spans 16 residues. Germline CDR1 SGHVS, CDR2 FNYEAQ. This chain's CDR3 is CASSTRTGGTDEKLFF. The CDR3 DNA is TGTGCCAGCAGCACAAGGACAGGTGGCACCGATGAAAAACTGTTTTTT.

This clonotype has just a few counts. The chain couples TRBV20-1 to TRBJ2-4; TRBD2 matches 15 bases. CDR1 is DFQATT, CDR2 SNEGSKA, per germline (reference sequence). The CDR3 contains 17 residues. After removal of 5 bases from V and 2 bases from J, the junction contained 7 bases not matched to a gene. The CDR3 DNA sequence: TGCAGTGCTGGCGGACTAGCGGGGGGGCTAACCAAAAACATTCAGTACTTC. This codes for CSAGGLAGGLTKNIQYF.

The V gene is TRBV24-1, the J gene TRBJ2-3; D gene unclear. Germline values: CDR1 KGHDR, CDR2 SFDVKD. Trimming left V 4 bases short and J 0 bases short, with 19 bases between. The CDR3 totals 18 residues. The CDR3 DNA follows: TGTGCCACCAGTGACCCAGCCTTAGGAGCGCCTAGCACAGATACGCAGTATTTT. This sequence encodes CATSDPALGAPSTDTQYF.

The chain uses TRBV18 and TRBJ2-3; 8 bases fit TRBD2. The ends lost 0 bases at V and 4 bases at J; junction bases unmatched: 6. This CDR3 is built from 16 residues. Germline-derived CDR1 and CDR2 are KGHSH and LQKENI. The CDR3 region has the DNA TGTGCCAGCTCACCACCTTCGGGACTAGTCTCAGATACGCAGTATTTT. It translates to CASSPPSGLVSDTQYF.

The DNA for the CDR3 is TGTGCCAGCAGCGACGGGACAAGGGCCGGTAATTCACCCCTCCACTTT. Amino acid sequence: CASSDGTRAGNSPLHF. The gene calls are TRBV7-9 and TRBJ1-6, with a weak D call TRBD1 (6 bases). Germline V gene lookup returns CDR1 SEHNR and CDR2 FQNEAQ (reference sequence). The CDR3 has 16 residues. Trimming took 5 bases from V and 6 from J, leaving 17 bases between them.

This clonotype was counted between two and nine times. This sequence joins TRBV7-8 and TRBJ2-3; 8 bases agree with TRBD2. Germline V gene data show CDR1 as SGHVS and CDR2 as FQNEAQ. After removal of 4 bases from V and 5 bases from J, the junction contained 11 bases not matched to a gene. The CDR3 totals 16 residues. CDR3 residues: CASSSLGGGAVDTQYF. In DNA form, the CDR3 reads TGTGCCAGCAGCTCCCTCGGGGGGGGGGCTGTAGATACGCAGTATTTT. The complete variable domain, with remaining parts taken from reference TRBV7-8 and TRBJ2-3, reads GAGVSQSPRYKVAKRGQDVALRCDPISGHVSLFWYQQALGQGPEFLTYFQNEAQLDKSGLPSDRFFAERPEGSVSTLKIQRTQQEDSAVYLCASSSLGGGAVDTQYFGPGTRLTVL.

This clonotype was detected a few times. The J gene is TRBJ2-2, the V gene TRBV12-3 or TRBV12-4; D is perhaps TRBD2 (6 bases). The CDR3 extends over 16 amino acids. V was cut by 4 bases and J by 1 base, with 13 bases left in between. The CDR3 DNA is TGTGCCAGCAGTTCAATTCGGGGGAAGAACACCGGGGAGCTGTTTTTT. Translation: CASSSIRGKNTGELFF.